These T cell receptor beta chains were read from a single sample in a study of control samples from healthy donors and cancer patients. TCRdb's table, derived via immunoSEQ multiplex PCR, lists solely in-frame clones and lacks some. The data show approximately 190,000 clones, and the top ten clones hold roughly 2%. The sequencing sample was made of blood. These receptors were obtained from a woman aged 30 to 39 in good health. Both conserved end residues are part of each CDR3. Each record gives: J gene, V gene, D gene, CDR3 DNA, CDR3 protein. A D gene is named only where the DNA matches it firmly.

>TRBJ1-2|TRBV25-1|-
TGTGCCAGCAGTAAGGGGGGCTATGGCTACACCTTC
CASSKGGYGYTF
>TRBJ1-2|TRBV5-1|-
TGCGCCAGCAGCTTGGACGCCCCTACTAACTATGGCTACACCTTC
CASSLDAPTNYGYTF
>TRBJ2-1|TRBV28|-
TGTGCCAGCAAGGTCGGGGTCAATGAGCAGTTCTTC
CASKVGVNEQFF
>TRBJ1-5|TRBV28|TRBD1
TGTGCCAGCAGTACGGACAGGTTTCAGCCCCAGCATTTT
CASSTDRFQPQHF
>TRBJ1-2|TRBV5-1|-
TGCGCCAGCAGCCCGACAGACTTTAACTATGGCTACACCTTC
CASSPTDFNYGYTF
>TRBJ2-7|TRBV3-1/TRBV3-2|TRBD1
TGTGCCAGCAGCAGATCCTCAGGGGGCGGCACCTACGAGCAGTACTTC
CASSRSSGGGTYEQYF
>TRBJ1-3|TRBV7-9|-
TGTGCCAGCAGCTCGCAGATCGAGCCGGGAAACACCATATATTTT
CASSSQIEPGNTIYF
>TRBJ1-2|TRBV10-3|TRBD1
TGTGCCATCATGGGCAGGGGGGATGGCTACACCTTC
CAIMGRGDGYTF
>TRBJ2-7|TRBV6-6|TRBD2
TGTGCCGTAAGTCAGACTAGCGGGGGGGCGAACTACGAGCAGTACTTC
CAVSQTSGGANYEQYF
>TRBJ2-5|TRBV7-8|TRBD2
TGTGCCAGCAGCTTATGGCGGGGGGCCTCCAAAGAGACCCAGTACTTC
CASSLWRGASKETQYF
>TRBJ2-7|TRBV7-8|-
TGTGCCAGCAGCTCCAGACCACTAGGACAAGGAGTAAATGTTGGTCGACTTTACGAGCAGTACTTC
CASSSRPLGQGVNVGRLYEQYF
>TRBJ2-2|TRBV4-3|-
TGCGCCAGCAGCCGAAGTGGGGGCGCGGCCGGGGAGCTGTTTTTT
CASSRSGGAAGELFF
>TRBJ2-7|TRBV11-2|-
TGTGCCAGCAGCTTTCCCGACGGCGTACTACTGTCAAGCTCCTACGAGCAGTACTTC
CASSFPDGVLLSSSYEQYF